Presented here are 6 T cell receptor beta chains from one specimen sequenced in a study of OX40 agonist ivuxolimab in advanced cancers. Only in-frame clones appear in the TCRdb table, and some are missing; sequencing was by immunoSEQ multiplex PCR. Of approximately 60,000 clones in the sample, over 80% were seen once. The sequencing here drew on CD4+ or CD8+ T cells sorted from blood, taken in a trial of the OX40 agonist ivuxolimab. Receptors originate from an adult with an advanced solid tumor such as melanoma, head and neck, liver or kidney cancer.

This clone was counted a few times. This chain uses TRBV5-1 with TRBJ2-5, with a weak D call TRBD2 (6 bases). Trimming took off 0 bases at V and 4 bases at J, with 16 bases between the two ends. Germline lookup yields CDR1 SGHRS and CDR2 YFSETQ. The CDR3 is 16 residues long. The DNA for the CDR3 is TGCGCCAGCAGCTTGGGAGGAGGGGTAGGGCCAGAGACCCAGTACTTC. This gives the protein CASSLGGGVGPETQYF.

The rearrangement joins TRBV11-2 to TRBJ1-1; D remains unclear. V dropped 2 bases and J dropped 1 base, with 14 bases sitting between them. The length of the CDR3 is 16 residues. Germline V gene sequence: CDR1 SGHAT, CDR2 FQNNGV. The chain's CDR3 is CASSLSSYRQNTEAFF. The CDR3, as DNA: TGTGCCAGCAGCTTATCATCATATCGGCAGAACACTGAAGCTTTCTTT.

This clone was counted between two and nine times. The chain joins TRBV30 to TRBJ1-1; D ambiguous. There are 13 residues in the CDR3. Germline loops: CDR1 GTSNPN, CDR2 SVGIG (reference sequence). The V gene lost 3 bases and the J gene lost 7 bases, with 15 bases spanning the gap. The CDR3 nucleotides read TGTGCCTGGAGGAGGCCCCGAAGAGGTGAAGCTTTCTTT. Amino acids: CAWRRPRRGEAFF.

The rearrangement uses TRBV7-3 and TRBJ2-6; maybe TRBD1 (5 bases). Looked up from germline, CDR1 is SGHTA and CDR2 is FQGTGA. Trimming took off 9 bases at V and 2 bases at J, with 11 bases between the two ends. There are 14 residues in the CDR3. The CDR3 region has the DNA TGTGCCAGTGCACCCAGGGCTGGGGCCAACGTCCTGACTTTC. This gives the protein CASAPRAGANVLTF.

Here the CDR3 DNA reads TGTGCCAGCAGCGCCTATACAGGGGAGGGTGGCTACACCTTC. The encoded protein is CASSAYTGEGGYTF. The chain joins TRBV5-4 to TRBJ1-2, with 7 bases lining up with TRBD1. Germline loops: CDR1 SGHNT, CDR2 YYREEE (reference sequence). The trim removed 4 bases at V and 7 bases at J, leaving 10 bases unmatched. CDR3 length: 14 amino acids.

This chain connects TRBV10-2 to TRBJ2-5; 11 bases are a match to TRBD2. Trimming cost V 6 bases and J 5 bases; bases outside gene matches: 11. Germline CDR1 WSHSY, CDR2 SAAADI. This CDR3 is 16 amino acids long. CDR3 in DNA: TGCGCCAGCAGCCCTATAGCGGGGGGGCCAGTTGAGACCCAGTACTTC. It translates to CASSPIAGGPVETQYF.